The 9 T cell receptor beta chains reported below all come from one sample, sequenced in a study of T cell responses to AZD1222 COVID-19 vaccine. Assay used: immunoSEQ multiplex PCR; TCRdb lists only in-frame clones, some missing. The data show about 110,000 clones, 70% to 90% seen once. The sample was peripheral blood, taken on day 0 of MenACWY control vaccination. The receptors here all came from an adult in good health.

V is TRBV5-1 and J is TRBJ1-1, with 9 bases that match TRBD1. The CDR3 extends over 14 amino acids. In germline, CDR1 is SGHRS, CDR2 YFSETQ. The junction had 7 bases not matched to a gene; V was cut back by 6 bases and J by 4 bases. The CDR3 DNA sequence: TGCGCCAGCACACAACAGGGGGCGAGCACTGAAGCTTTCTTT. As protein: CASTQQGASTEAFF.

The chain couples TRBV5-6 to TRBJ1-5; D is uncertain. With 0 bases removed from V and 6 bases from J, the gap between germline ends came to 7 bases. This CDR3 is 13 amino acids long. Germline assignment: CDR1 SGHDT and CDR2 YYEEEE. The CDR3: CASSLAAGQPQHF. The CDR3 DNA sequence: TGTGCCAGCAGCTTGGCCGCGGGTCAGCCCCAGCATTTT.

V gene TRBV12-1 combines with J gene TRBJ1-4. TRBV12-1 is flagged as a pseudogene. The CDR3 runs to 16 residues. CDR3 protein: CASSFNPPGDNEKLFF. For the CDR3, the DNA is TGTGCCAGCAGCTTTAACCCCCCCGGGGATAATGAAAAACTGTTTTTT.

The chain is built from TRBV19 and TRBJ2-7; D perhaps matches TRBD2 (5 bases). CDR1 is LNHDA and CDR2 is SQIVND in the germline V gene (reference sequence). V was trimmed by 3 bases and J by 7 bases, leaving 13 bases between them. This CDR3 is 13 amino acids long. The CDR3 nucleotides read TGTGCCAGTAGTATTGAGGGCTGGGGAGAGCAGTACTTC. It yields the protein CASSIEGWGEQYF. Variable domain in full (rest from reference TRBV19 and TRBJ2-7): DGGITQSPKYLFRKEGQNVTLSCEQNLNHDAMYWYRQDPGQGLRLIYYSQIVNDFQKGDIAEGYSVSREKKESFPLTVTSAQKNPTAFYLCASSIEGWGEQYFGPGTRLTVT.

V and J are TRBV18 and TRBJ1-1, with a possible D match to TRBD1 (6 bases). Germline V gives CDR1 KGHSH, CDR2 LQKENI. Trimming cost V 2 bases and J 5 bases, with 9 bases left between them. The CDR3 loop spans 13 amino acids. CDR3 bases: TGTGCCAGCTCACCATCGGACAGAACTGAAGCTTTCTTT. Translated: CASSPSDRTEAFF.

The chain links TRBV5-1 to TRBJ2-1, with 10 bases matching TRBD1. CDR1 and CDR2 from the germline V gene are SGHRS and YFSETQ. This CDR3 is 13 amino acids long. The J segment lost 7 bases and the V segment lost 3 bases, leaving 1 base of the junction unmatched. CDR3 bases: TGCGCCAGCAGCTCGGACAGGGGGAATGAGCAGTTCTTC. It specifies CASSSDRGNEQFF.

This chain joins TRBV7-3 and TRBJ2-2; 7 positions agree with TRBD1. The ends lost 0 bases at V and 6 bases at J; junction bases unmatched: 1. CDR3 length: 14 residues. Germline lookup yields CDR1 SGHTA and CDR2 FQGTGA. The chain's CDR3 is CASSLTGTAGELFF. The CDR3 bases are TGTGCCAGCAGCTTAACCGGGACAGCCGGGGAGCTGTTTTTT.

V usage is TRBV11-2 and J usage is TRBJ2-3; 8 positions agree with TRBD2. Losses at the gene ends were 2 bases for V and 2 bases for J; bases not matched to a gene: 6. This CDR3 spans 16 amino acids. Germline CDR1 reads SGHAT; CDR2 reads FQNNGV. The CDR3 reads CASSLRSGGPTDTQYF. Here the CDR3 DNA reads TGTGCCAGCAGCTTAAGGTCGGGGGGGCCCACAGATACGCAGTATTTT.

The rearrangement uses TRBV30 and TRBJ2-3; D assignment may be TRBD1 or TRBD2 (5 bases each). Germline V gene lookup returns CDR1 GTSNPN and CDR2 SVGIG (reference sequence). The CDR3 consists of 15 residues. V lost 1 base, J lost 0 bases, and 11 bases lay in between. The CDR3 sequence: CAWSGGSSSTDTQYF. In DNA form, the CDR3 reads TGTGCCTGGAGTGGGGGGAGTTCTAGCACAGATACGCAGTATTTT.